This passage covers 2 T cell receptor beta chains from one sample sequenced in a study of T cells in Graves' hyperthyroidism and ophthalmopathy. Amplification yielded TCR beta CDR3 regions, with RNA transcripts as the source. The TCR CDR3 first-round RT-PCR relied on the HTBI primer set. From the multiplex PCR reads, TCRdb called clonotypes with MiXCR, one entry per CDR3 protein. The sample lists around 600,000 distinct CDR3 sequences; approximately 15% were seen once. Sequenced material: blood. Receptor source: a woman between 18 and 29 years old with Graves' ophthalmopathy.

The sample holds a few counts of this clonotype. The V call is TRBV5-6, the J call TRBJ2-1; 7 nucleotides line up with TRBD2. Germline assignment: CDR1 SGHDT and CDR2 YYEEEE. The CDR3 is made up of 15 amino acids. The J segment lost 4 bases and the V segment lost 6 bases, leaving 10 bases of the junction unmatched. As DNA, the CDR3 is TGTGCCAGCACCGATCTAACCGGGGGGTACAATGAGCAGTTCTTC. This encodes CASTDLTGGYNEQFF.

This clonotype was picked up many times. V gene TRBV2 combines with J gene TRBJ1-5; 8 bases match TRBD1. The germline gives CDR1 SNHLY, CDR2 FYNNEI. The CDR3 is made up of 14 amino acids. V lost 3 bases, J lost 3 bases, and 1 base stayed unmatched. In DNA, the CDR3 is TGTGCCAGCAGTGAGGGACAGGCCAATCAGCCCCAGCATTTT. Its translation: CASSEGQANQPQHF. The full variable domain, in which reference TRBV2 and TRBJ1-5 provide the parts outside the CDR3, is EPEVTQTPSHQVTQMGQEVILRCVPISNHLYFYWYRQILGQKVEFLVSFYNNEISEKSEIFDDQFSVERPDGSNFTLKIRSTKLEDSAMYFCASSEGQANQPQHFGDGTRLSIL.